The 2 T cell receptor beta chains below were found in one sample sequenced in a study of cytomegalovirus exposure and HLA in healthy donors. PCR involved 60 Vbeta and 13 Jbeta primers. Profiled with immunoSEQ multiplex PCR; TCRdb holds only in-frame clones, not every one. The sample lists around 95,000 clones, around four fifths occurring once. Sequenced: PBMCs. These receptors originate from a female donor in good health and CMV-seropositive.

The chain uses TRBV27 and TRBJ1-3; 7 bases are a match to TRBD1. The V segment lost 6 bases and the J segment 2 bases; nucleotides outside the gene matches: 7. The CDR3 is 15 residues long. Germline CDR1 and CDR2: MNHEY and SMNVEV (reference sequence). CDR3 nucleotides: TGTGCCAGCAGCTATACAGGGGACGCTGGAAACACCATATATTTT. Protein: CASSYTGDAGNTIYF.

The chain combines TRBV28 with TRBJ1-5; D is possibly TRBD1 (6 bases). Germline V gene sequence: CDR1 MDHEN, CDR2 SYDVKM. Trimming pared 4 bases from V and 2 bases from J, leaving 12 bases between. This CDR3 region has 15 residues. The chain's CDR3 is CASSSPGQGNQPQHF. For the CDR3, the DNA is TGTGCCAGCAGTTCACCGGGACAAGGCAATCAGCCCCAGCATTTT. The full variable domain, with the rest looked up from reference TRBV28 and TRBJ1-5, is DVKVTQSSRYLVKRTGEKVFLECVQDMDHENMFWYRQDPGLGLRLIYFSYDVKMKEKGDIPEGYSVSREKKERFSLILESASTNQTSMYLCASSSPGQGNQPQHFGDGTRLSIL.